The 28 T cell receptor beta chains reported below all come from one sample, sequenced in a study of cytomegalovirus exposure and HLA in healthy donors. This table comes from immunoSEQ multiplex PCR, and its TCRdb copy is limited to in-frame clones, with some not included. The table has about 140,000 clones, around nine tenths seen once. Material for sequencing was PBMCs. The receptors originated from a woman aged 18-35 years in good health and CMV-seropositive.

The rearrangement uses TRBV7-9 and TRBJ1-3; D might be TRBD1 (5 bases). V lost 5 bases to trimming and J lost 5 bases, with 13 bases between them. CDR1 SEHNR and CDR2 FQNEAQ come from the germline V gene (reference sequence). The CDR3 is 14 amino acids. CDR3 sequence (DNA): TGTGCCAGCAGCGGCGGACAAGAAAGAAACACCATATATTTT. Its protein product is CASSGGQERNTIYF.

CDR3 in DNA: TGCGCCAGCCGACCCCAGGGCGGGGGAGATACGCAGTATTTT. It translates to CASRPQGGGDTQYF. The rearrangement uses TRBV5-1 and TRBJ2-3, with TRBD2 identical over 7 bases. The CDR3 spans 14 residues. J gave up 5 bases and V 7 bases, and 10 bases lay outside the gene matches. Germline loops: CDR1 SGHRS, CDR2 YFSETQ.

The chain links TRBV4-1 to TRBJ1-4, with TRBD1 identical over 7 bases. The J segment lost 8 bases and the V segment lost 3 bases, leaving 9 bases of the junction unmatched. The germline V gene encodes CDR1 MGHRA and CDR2 YSYEKL. This CDR3 comprises 15 residues. CDR3 in amino acids: CASSQSRQGIEKLFF. CDR3 nucleotide sequence: TGCGCCAGCAGCCAGAGCCGACAGGGTATAGAAAAACTGTTTTTT.

V and J are TRBV30 and TRBJ1-6; D unclear. Germline V gives CDR1 GTSNPN, CDR2 SVGIG (reference sequence). The CDR3 consists of 11 residues. The V end lost 0 bases, the J end lost 9 bases, and 3 bases lay between the germline ends. The CDR3 DNA is TGTGCCTGGAGTGTCGTTTCACCCCTCCACTTT. It specifies CAWSVVSPLHF.

V is TRBV28 and J is TRBJ1-2; a possible D gene is TRBD1 (6 bases). V lost 7 bases to trimming and J lost 5 bases, with 14 bases between them. Looked up from germline, CDR1 is MDHEN and CDR2 is SYDVKM. This CDR3 contains 13 residues. The CDR3 region has the DNA TGTGCCAGCAAGACGACAGGATTTTATGGCTACACCTTC. As protein: CASKTTGFYGYTF.

The chain carries TRBV5-8 and TRBJ2-2, with 7 bases identical to TRBD1. The CDR3 contains 14 residues. The V segment lost 4 bases and the J segment 6 bases; nucleotides outside the gene matches: 6. Germline values: CDR1 SGHTS, CDR2 YDEGEE. The CDR3 protein is CASSPVQGAGELFF. The CDR3 nucleotides are TGTGCCAGCAGCCCTGTCCAGGGGGCCGGGGAGCTGTTTTTT.

The chain has TRBV6-1 and TRBJ1-5; D not certain. Trimming left V 8 bases short and J 3 bases short, with 8 bases between. Germline-derived CDR1 and CDR2 are MNHNS and SASEGT. The CDR3 extends over 12 amino acids. The CDR3 region is CASERPNQPQHF. CDR3 bases: TGTGCCAGCGAGAGGCCCAATCAGCCCCAGCATTTT.

The CDR3 protein is CASARYPDSTYEQYF. The DNA of the CDR3 is TGTGCCAGCGCAAGGTACCCGGACAGTACCTACGAGCAGTACTTC. V is TRBV7-2 and J is TRBJ2-7, with a tentative D call TRBD1 (6 bases). Trimming cost V 8 bases and J 2 bases, with 19 bases left between them. The CDR3 contains 15 residues. Germline CDR1 is SGHTA and CDR2 is FQGNSA.

The J gene is TRBJ2-7, the V gene TRBV30; tentatively, D is TRBD1 (5 bases). Between the trimmed V and J ends, which lost 0 bases and 4 bases, there was a span of 25 bases. The CDR3 has 18 amino acids. Germline loops: CDR1 GTSNPN, CDR2 SVGIG (reference sequence). This chain's CDR3 is CAWSVHGAWHSNGYEQYF. CDR3 bases: TGTGCCTGGAGTGTACATGGGGCCTGGCACTCAAACGGGTACGAGCAGTACTTC.

The V call is TRBV7-9, the J call TRBJ1-1, with 8 bases identical to TRBD1. Germline CDR1 and CDR2: SEHNR and FQNEAQ (reference sequence). V trimming: 5 bases; J trimming: 3 bases; junction bases outside the gene matches: 14. This CDR3 region has 17 residues. The CDR3: CASSPDRGHKKDTEAFF. CDR3 DNA: TGTGCCAGCAGCCCCGACAGGGGTCATAAAAAGGACACTGAAGCTTTCTTT.

The chain is built from TRBV4-3 and TRBJ2-7; TRBD1 might be the D (5 bases). Germline CDR1 LGHNA, CDR2 YSLEER. The CDR3 has 13 residues. V was trimmed by 0 bases and J by 5 bases, leaving 8 bases between them. CDR3 residues: CASSQEVGDEQYF. CDR3 DNA sequence: TGCGCCAGCAGCCAAGAGGTAGGGGACGAGCAGTACTTC.

V gene TRBV6-5 combines with J gene TRBJ2-3; possible D gene TRBD2, 6 bases. V shed 0 bases and J shed 3 bases, with 13 bases lying between them. The CDR3 is 16 residues long. The germline gives CDR1 MNHEY, CDR2 SVGAGI. This CDR3 is CASSYSWFGRTDTQYF. CDR3 sequence (DNA): TGTGCCAGCAGTTACTCATGGTTCGGGAGAACAGATACGCAGTATTTT.

The V and J genes are TRBV5-1 and TRBJ2-5, with D possibly matching TRBD1 (5 bases). This CDR3 is 15 amino acids long. Trimming cost V 0 bases and J 10 bases, with 19 bases left between them. From germline, CDR1 is SGHRS and CDR2 YFSETQ. The CDR3 here is CASSLEGPVSRGQYF. CDR3 sequence (DNA): TGCGCCAGCAGCTTGGAGGGGCCAGTGTCAAGGGGCCAGTACTTC.

V and J are TRBV6-6 and TRBJ1-4; 9 nucleotides match TRBD1. Looked up from germline, CDR1 is MNHNY and CDR2 is SVGAGI (reference sequence). J lost 4 bases, V lost 11 bases, and 5 bases had no gene match. CDR3 size: 13 residues. The CDR3 is CASRDRVNEKLFF. The CDR3 DNA sequence: TGTGCCTCCAGGGACAGGGTTAATGAAAAACTGTTTTTT.

This chain connects TRBV5-4 to TRBJ2-3; D gene uncertain. Trimming stripped 0 bases from V and 4 bases from J, with 9 bases between. This CDR3 spans 14 amino acids. The germline V gene encodes CDR1 SGHNT and CDR2 YYREEE (reference sequence). The CDR3 protein is CASSLGGGPDTQYF. In DNA, the CDR3 is TGTGCCAGCAGCTTGGGAGGTGGCCCAGATACGCAGTATTTT.

The gene calls are TRBV4-1 and TRBJ1-3, with D tentatively TRBD1 (5 bases). Germline loops: CDR1 MGHRA, CDR2 YSYEKL. The CDR3 has 15 amino acids. The V and J ends lost 2 bases and 0 bases respectively, with 8 bases between them. Here the CDR3 reads CASSQRQGSGNTIYF. DNA of the CDR3: TGCGCCAGCAGCCAAAGGCAGGGCTCTGGAAACACCATATATTTT.

CDR3 in amino acids: CASSLTLFEAAPMETQYF. For the CDR3, the DNA is TGCGCCAGCAGCTTGACTCTCTTCGAGGCAGCCCCAATGGAGACCCAGTACTTC. The rearrangement links TRBV5-1 to TRBJ2-5; D not resolved. Germline values: CDR1 SGHRS, CDR2 YFSETQ. The CDR3 is 18 amino acids. The V end was cut by 1 base, the J end by 5 bases, with 24 bases between.

This rearrangement joins TRBV5-1 to TRBJ2-7; 7 bases line up with TRBD1. CDR1 is SGHRS, CDR2 YFSETQ, per germline. This CDR3 has 13 residues. J lost 3 bases, V lost 1 base, and 1 base had no gene match. CDR3 sequence reads: CASSLNRGYEQYF. The CDR3 nucleotides read TGCGCCAGCAGCTTGAACAGGGGCTACGAGCAGTACTTC.

The V and J genes are TRBV7-2 and TRBJ2-7, with D possibly being TRBD2 (5 bases). This CDR3 comprises 12 residues. Trimming pared 5 bases from V and 0 bases from J, leaving 5 bases between. Germline CDR1 SGHTA, CDR2 FQGNSA. As DNA, the CDR3 is TGTGCCAGCAGCCGGGGCTCCTACGAGCAGTACTTC. It is translated as CASSRGSYEQYF.

V gene TRBV7-3 combines with J gene TRBJ1-1; D gene unclear. Germline loops: CDR1 SGHTA, CDR2 FQGTGA. The CDR3 contains 13 residues. V lost 5 bases and J 1 base, leaving 8 bases between the germline ends. CDR3 sequence reads: CASSVSGNTEAFF. The CDR3 DNA follows: TGTGCCAGCAGCGTTAGCGGGAACACTGAAGCTTTCTTT.

The chain combines TRBV7-9 with TRBJ1-4, with a tentative D call TRBD1 (6 bases). The V end was cut by 7 bases, the J end by 4 bases, with 13 bases between. This CDR3 is built from 14 residues. Germline loops: CDR1 SEHNR, CDR2 FQNEAQ (reference sequence). The chain's CDR3 is CASTEDRFNEKLFF. The CDR3 bases are TGTGCCAGCACCGAAGACAGGTTTAATGAAAAACTGTTTTTT.

J is TRBJ2-1 and V is TRBV10-3; TRBD2 agrees at 8 bases. From germline, CDR1 is ENHRY and CDR2 SYGVKD. V shed 6 bases, J shed 2 bases, and the junction held 6 bases outside the gene matches. This CDR3 has 15 residues. The CDR3 region has the DNA TGTGCCATCAGCGTAGCGGGGACCACCTACAATGAGCAGTTCTTC. This translates into CAISVAGTTYNEQFF.

The rearrangement joins TRBV6-5 to TRBJ2-1; 7 nucleotides align to TRBD2. CDR3 length: 14 amino acids. The J segment lost 5 bases and the V segment lost 7 bases, leaving 8 bases of the junction unmatched. Germline-derived CDR1 and CDR2 are MNHEY and SVGAGI. CDR3 in amino acids: CASIGRERDNEQFF. The CDR3 coding sequence is TGTGCCAGCATAGGGCGGGAGCGGGACAATGAGCAGTTCTTC.

The chain combines TRBV11-3 with TRBJ2-3; the match to TRBD1 covers 11 bases. The CDR3 totals 16 residues. V dropped 5 bases and J dropped 4; count of bases not matched to a gene: 8. Germline values: CDR1 SGHNT, CDR2 YENEEA. The CDR3 DNA follows: TGTGCCAGCAGCCGGCGAGGGACAGGGGGGGCAGATACGCAGTATTTT. The encoded protein is CASSRRGTGGADTQYF. Full variable domain (missing parts from reference TRBV11-3 and TRBJ2-3): EAGVVQSPRYKIIEKKQPVAFWCNPISGHNTLYWYLQNLGQGPELLIRYENEEAVDDSQLPKDRFSAERLKGVDSTLKIQPAELGDSAVYLCASSRRGTGGADTQYFGPGTRLTVL.

This rearrangement joins TRBV11-2 to TRBJ2-6; possible D gene TRBD1, 7 bases. V was cut by 4 bases and J by 0 bases, with 16 bases left in between. Germline loops: CDR1 SGHAT, CDR2 FQNNGV. The CDR3 is made up of 18 amino acids. The CDR3 DNA follows: TGTGCCAGCAGCTCATGGGGGCAGGGGGGCTCTGGGGCCAACGTCCTGACTTTC. Its translation is CASSSWGQGGSGANVLTF. The variable domain in full, completed from reference TRBV11-2 and TRBJ2-6, reads EAGVAQSPRYKIIEKRQSVAFWCNPISGHATLYWYQQILGQGPKLLIQFQNNGVVDDSQLPKDRFSAERLKGVDSTLKIQPAKLEDSAVYLCASSSWGQGGSGANVLTFGAGSRLTVL.

The chain recombines TRBV2 with TRBJ2-3; D call uncertain. With 4 bases removed from V and 1 base from J, the gap between germline ends came to 12 bases. CDR1 is SNHLY and CDR2 is FYNNEI in the germline V gene. CDR3 length equals 15 residues. The chain's CDR3 is CASSVREVGTDTQYF. Written as DNA, the CDR3 is TGTGCCAGCAGTGTTCGAGAGGTCGGCACAGATACGCAGTATTTT.

J is TRBJ2-5 and V is TRBV7-3; TRBD2 might be the D (6 bases). CDR1 is SGHTA and CDR2 is FQGTGA in the germline V gene. Trimming left V 1 base short and J 4 bases short, with 13 bases between. The CDR3 runs to 15 residues. The CDR3 DNA reads as TGTGCCAGCAGCTTAATCGTCGGGGGTTCAGAGACCCAGTACTTC. Translated, it gives CASSLIVGGSETQYF.

The chain recombines TRBV7-2 with TRBJ2-3, with D unclear. Germline V CDR1 and CDR2: SGHTA, FQGNSA. V was shortened by 8 bases and J by 3 bases, with 9 bases between the two germline ends. The CDR3 is 12 residues long. The CDR3 sequence is CASGGHTDTQYF. As DNA, the CDR3 is TGTGCCAGCGGCGGTCATACAGATACGCAGTATTTT.